One and the same sample provided the 15 T cell receptor beta chains below, sequenced in a study of T cells in Graves' hyperthyroidism and ophthalmopathy. TCR beta CDR3 sequences were amplified from RNA transcripts. RT-PCR in the first round (using the HTBI primer set) targeted the TCR CDR3. TCRdb reprocessed the multiplex PCR reads via MiXCR and lists one record per CDR3 protein. Among fewer than 800,000 distinct CDR3 sequences listed, 16% were seen once. The sample consisted of blood. The receptor set was obtained from a man younger than 35 with Graves' hyperthyroidism.

The chain employs TRBV4-2 and TRBJ1-2; TRBD1 matches 7 bases. The CDR3 extends over 14 amino acids. Germline lookup yields CDR1 LGHNA and CDR2 YNFKEQ. V lost 4 bases, J lost 3 bases, and 5 bases stayed unmatched. CDR3 in amino acids: CASSRGTGDYGYTF. CDR3 nucleotide sequence: TGTGCCAGCAGCCGAGGAACAGGGGACTATGGCTACACCTTC.

This clonotype was detected only once. The J gene is TRBJ1-5, the V gene TRBV28; D perhaps matches TRBD1 (6 bases). The CDR3 totals 17 residues. Germline V gives CDR1 MDHEN, CDR2 SYDVKM. Trimming left V 3 bases short and J 5 bases short, with 20 bases between. The CDR3 DNA reads TGTGCCAGCAGTTTTCCCGCCGGGGGGCCACGGGATCAGCCCCAGCATTTT. It specifies CASSFPAGGPRDQPQHF.

This clonotype occurred many times. The J gene is TRBJ1-1, the V gene TRBV3-1; 9 bases are a match to TRBD1. Losses at the gene ends were 0 bases for V and 8 bases for J; bases not matched to a gene: 4. This CDR3 comprises 14 residues. CDR1 LGHDT and CDR2 YNNKEL come from the germline V gene (reference sequence). CDR3 DNA sequence: TGTGCCAGCAGCCAAGATTTAACAGGGGGCGAAGCTTTCTTT. Translation gives CASSQDLTGGEAFF.

This clonotype was counted many times. The genes are TRBV30 and TRBJ1-1; 7 nucleotides line up with TRBD1. Germline V gene data show CDR1 as GTSNPN and CDR2 as SVGIG (reference sequence). V gave up 5 bases and J gave up 1 base; unmatched junction bases: 7. CDR3 length equals 14 residues. The CDR3 region is CAWGNRGPNTEAFF. Here the CDR3 DNA reads TGTGCCTGGGGAAACAGGGGCCCGAACACTGAAGCTTTCTTT. Together with reference TRBV30 and TRBJ1-1, the CDR3 gives the full variable domain: SQTIHQWPATLVQPVGSPLSLECTVEGTSNPNLYWYRQAAGRGLQLLFYSVGIGQISSEVPQNLSASRPQDRQFILSSKKLLLSDSGFYLCAWGNRGPNTEAFFGQGTRLTVV.

This clonotype showed up just a few times. The chain joins TRBV28 to TRBJ2-4; no reliable D call. From germline, CDR1 is MDHEN and CDR2 SYDVKM. The V end was cut by 3 bases, the J end by 0 bases, with 9 bases between. The CDR3 sequence is 15 residues long. The CDR3 DNA reads as TGTGCCAGCAGTTTTATCCCAGGAGCCAAAAACATTCAGTACTTC. Its protein product is CASSFIPGAKNIQYF.

V is TRBV30 and J is TRBJ2-7; D is unresolved. V was trimmed by 4 bases and J by 5 bases, leaving 6 bases between them. CDR3 length: 10 residues. The germline V gene has CDR1 GTSNPN and CDR2 SVGIG (reference sequence). The CDR3 here is CAWMGDEQYF. CDR3 nucleotides: TGTGCCTGGATGGGTGACGAGCAGTACTTC.

Of note for this clonotype: This could be a read error, since a much larger clone is one nucleotide away. V is TRBV11-3 and J is TRBJ2-3; 7 bases fit TRBD1. This CDR3 region has 16 residues. The germline CDR1 and CDR2 sequences are SGHNT and YENEEA. The V and J ends lost 5 bases and 3 bases, in that order; junction bases with no gene match: 11. CDR3 residues: CASSRHRGERTDTQYF. Here the CDR3 DNA reads TGTGCCAGCAGCAGACACAGGGGAGAGAGGACAGATACGCAGTATTTT. The full variable domain, with the rest looked up from reference TRBV11-3 and TRBJ2-3, is EAGVVQSPRYKIIEKKQPVAFWCNPISGHNTLYWYLQNLGQGPELLIRYENEEAVDDSQLPKDRFSAERLKGVDSTLKIQPAELGDSAVYLCASSRHRGERTDTQYFGPGTRLTVL.

This chain uses TRBV29-1 with TRBJ2-2, with 12 bases identical to TRBD2. V shed 7 bases and J 1 base; nucleotides not matched to a gene: 4. The CDR3 consists of 15 residues. Germline-derived CDR1 and CDR2 are SQVTM and ANQGSEA. The CDR3 DNA sequence: TGCAGCGCCCTGACTAGCGGGAGGAACACCGGGGAGCTGTTTTTT. Translating it yields CSALTSGRNTGELFF.

This clonotype was observed a few times. This chain connects TRBV4-1 to TRBJ1-1; unclear D gene. Trimming left V 3 bases short and J 6 bases short, with 17 bases between. The length of the CDR3 is 15 residues. Germline CDR1 is MGHRA and CDR2 is YSYEKL. CDR3 protein: CASSHPLKGSAEAFF. DNA for the CDR3: TGCGCCAGCAGCCACCCCCTCAAAGGGTCGGCTGAAGCTTTCTTT.

This clonotype has only a few counts. J is TRBJ2-3 and V is TRBV6-1; D perhaps matches TRBD2 (7 bases). The CDR3 is 14 residues long. The V end lost 1 base, the J end lost 8 bases, and 13 bases lay between the germline ends. Germline loops: CDR1 MNHNS, CDR2 SASEGT. DNA for the CDR3: TGTGCCAGCAGTGAAGAGAGGGGGGGTAGTACGCAGTATTTT. This translates into CASSEERGGSTQYF.

This clonotype appeared many times. The chain has TRBV6-1 and TRBJ2-6; D not certain. Germline-derived CDR1 and CDR2 are MNHNS and SASEGT. CDR3 length equals 15 residues. Trimming stripped 5 bases from V and 4 bases from J, with 12 bases between. DNA of the CDR3: TGTGCCAGCAGTCCTGACACGTACGGGGCCAACGTCCTGACTTTC. Translation gives CASSPDTYGANVLTF.

The table lists this clonotype with many counts. The rearrangement links TRBV6-1 to TRBJ2-7; 9 bases agree with TRBD1. J lost 4 bases, V lost 8 bases, and 12 bases had no gene match. The CDR3 sequence is 15 residues long. Germline CDR1 is MNHNS and CDR2 is SASEGT. Here the CDR3 DNA reads TGTGCCAGCGTACCCGAACCGGGACAGGGTTACGAGCAGTACTTC. This translates into CASVPEPGQGYEQYF.

This clonotype was seen many times. The chain uses TRBV30 and TRBJ2-7; TRBD2 matches 8 bases. The CDR3 loop spans 13 amino acids. Germline loops: CDR1 GTSNPN, CDR2 SVGIG (reference sequence). V gave up 4 bases and J gave up 2 bases; unmatched junction bases: 4. The DNA of the CDR3 is TGTGCCTGGACGGGAGGGGGGGCCTACGAGCAGTACTTC. Its translation: CAWTGGGAYEQYF.

The rearrangement links TRBV9 to TRBJ2-1; TRBD1 might be the D (6 bases). CDR1 is SGDLS, CDR2 YYNGEE, per germline. The CDR3 contains 15 residues. Trimming took 3 bases from V and 0 from J, leaving 10 bases between them. CDR3 in amino acids: CASSARDNSYNEQFF. The CDR3 DNA is TGTGCCAGCAGCGCCCGGGACAACTCCTACAATGAGCAGTTCTTC.

CDR3 nucleotides: TGTGCCAGCAGTTATCAGCTTAATGAAAAACTGTTTTTT. This encodes CASSYQLNEKLFF. The J gene is TRBJ1-4, the V gene TRBV28; D ambiguous. This CDR3 has 13 amino acids. V was shortened by 4 bases and J by 4 bases, with 7 bases between the two germline ends. The germline CDR1 and CDR2 sequences are MDHEN and SYDVKM. The full variable domain, rest sourced from reference TRBV28 and TRBJ1-4, is DVKVTQSSRYLVKRTGEKVFLECVQDMDHENMFWYRQDPGLGLRLIYFSYDVKMKEKGDIPEGYSVSREKKERFSLILESASTNQTSMYLCASSYQLNEKLFFGSGTQLSVL.